The clone carrying this T cell receptor beta chain was seen at least ten times. The data originate from a study of CD8 T cells in ankylosing spondylitis. V shed 6 bases and J shed 6 bases, with 12 bases lying between them. The CDR3 is 12 amino acids. One entry per CDR3 protein results from TCRdb running MiXCR on the 5' RACE reads. This sample has 200,000 to 250,000 distinct CDR3 sequences, with over 9.5% found just once. The sequence derives from a male donor with ankylosing spondylitis or in good health (not recorded which). J is TRBJ2-7 and V is TRBV12-3 or TRBV12-4, with D possibly being TRBD1 (5 bases). Specimen: blood, either unsorted or a sorted T cell fraction (not recorded which). The CDR3 protein is CASSQGAGEQYF. The CDR3 nucleotides are TGTGCCAGCAGCCAAGGGGCCGGCGAGCAGTACTTC.